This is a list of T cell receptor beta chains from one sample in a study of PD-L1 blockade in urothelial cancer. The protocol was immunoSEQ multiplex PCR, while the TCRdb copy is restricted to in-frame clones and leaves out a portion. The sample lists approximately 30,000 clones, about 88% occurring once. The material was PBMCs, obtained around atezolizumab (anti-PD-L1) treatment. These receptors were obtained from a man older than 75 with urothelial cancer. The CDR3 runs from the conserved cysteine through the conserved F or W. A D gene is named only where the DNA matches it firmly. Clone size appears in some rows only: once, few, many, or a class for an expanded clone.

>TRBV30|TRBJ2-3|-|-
CAWGQGGSGRFTDTQYF
TGTGCCTGGGGACAGGGGGGAAGCGGGAGGTTCACAGATACGCAGTATTTT
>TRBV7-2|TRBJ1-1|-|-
CASSSPATGRRTEAFF
TGTGCCAGCAGCTCCCCGGCGACAGGTAGAAGGACTGAAGCTTTCTTT
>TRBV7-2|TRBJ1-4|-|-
CASSPAGTYNEKLFF
TGTGCCAGCAGCCCAGCAGGGACTTATAATGAAAAACTGTTTTTT
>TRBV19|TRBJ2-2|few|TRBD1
CASSDPGQGNTGELFF
TGTGCCAGTAGTGATCCGGGACAGGGGAACACCGGGGAGCTGTTTTTT
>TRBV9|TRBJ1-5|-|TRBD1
CASSVEGTAYQPQHF
TGTGCCAGCAGCGTAGAAGGGACAGCTTATCAGCCCCAGCATTTT
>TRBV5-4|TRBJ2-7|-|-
CASSQVVSNRNEQYF
TGTGCCAGCAGCCAGGTGGTGAGCAACCGAAACGAGCAGTACTTC
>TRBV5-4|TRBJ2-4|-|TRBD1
CASSGEQGAKNIQYF
TGTGCCAGCAGCGGCGAACAGGGGGCCAAAAACATTCAGTACTTC
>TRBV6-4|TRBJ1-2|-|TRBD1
CASSDTGTASYGYTF
TGTGCCAGCAGTGACACCGGGACAGCGAGCTATGGCTACACCTTC
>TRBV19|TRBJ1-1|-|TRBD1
CASSHLDRERAEAFF
TGTGCCAGTAGCCACCTCGACAGGGAGAGGGCTGAAGCTTTCTTT
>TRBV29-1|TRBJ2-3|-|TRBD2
CSVRLAGGRTDTQYF
TGCAGCGTTCGGCTAGCGGGAGGGCGTACAGATACGCAGTATTTT
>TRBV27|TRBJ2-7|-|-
CASSLLAASYEQYF
TGTGCCAGCAGTTTATTAGCGGCCTCCTACGAGCAGTACTTC
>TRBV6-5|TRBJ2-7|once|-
CASRKGAGRYEQYF
TGTGCCAGCAGAAAAGGGGCGGGAAGGTACGAGCAGTACTTC
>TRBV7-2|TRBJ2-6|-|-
CASSLSGQGYGANVLTF
TGTGCCAGCAGCTTATCTGGGCAGGGGTATGGGGCCAACGTCCTGACTTTC
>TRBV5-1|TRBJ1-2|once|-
CASSEGGGNYGYTF
TGCGCCAGCAGCGAGGGGGGGGGCAACTATGGCTACACCTTC
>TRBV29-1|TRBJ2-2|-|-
CSVDRQNTGELFF
TGCAGCGTTGACAGACAGAACACCGGGGAGCTGTTTTTT
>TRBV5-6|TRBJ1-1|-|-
CASSLERHMNTEAFF
TGTGCCAGCAGCTTGGAACGACACATGAACACTGAAGCTTTCTTT
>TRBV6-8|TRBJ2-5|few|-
CASSQTGGAQETQYF
TGTGCCAGCAGCCAAACGGGCGGGGCCCAAGAGACCCAGTACTTC
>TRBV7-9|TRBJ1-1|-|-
CASSSGLLNTEAFF
TGTGCCAGCAGCTCGGGACTATTGAACACTGAAGCTTTCTTT